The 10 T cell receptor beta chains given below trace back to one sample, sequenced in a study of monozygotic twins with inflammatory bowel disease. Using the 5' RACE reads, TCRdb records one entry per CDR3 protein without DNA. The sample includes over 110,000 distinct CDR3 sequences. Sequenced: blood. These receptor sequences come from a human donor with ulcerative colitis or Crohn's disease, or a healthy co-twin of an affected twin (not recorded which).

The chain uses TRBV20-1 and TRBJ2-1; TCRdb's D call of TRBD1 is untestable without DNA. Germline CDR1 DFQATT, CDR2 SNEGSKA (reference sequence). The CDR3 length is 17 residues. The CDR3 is CSARDPRSKSSYNEQFF.

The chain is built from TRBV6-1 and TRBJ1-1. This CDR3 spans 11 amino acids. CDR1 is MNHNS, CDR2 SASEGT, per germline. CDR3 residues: CASKENTEAFF.

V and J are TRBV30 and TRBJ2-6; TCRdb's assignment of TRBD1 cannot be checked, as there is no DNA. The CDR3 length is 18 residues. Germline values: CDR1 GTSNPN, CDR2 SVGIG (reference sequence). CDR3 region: CAWSTTDRGDSGANVLTF.

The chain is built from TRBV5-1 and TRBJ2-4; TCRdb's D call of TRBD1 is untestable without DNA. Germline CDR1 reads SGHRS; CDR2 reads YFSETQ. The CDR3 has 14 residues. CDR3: CASSIGQGGNIQYF.

CDR3 amino acids: CSARDWGSQPQHF. The chain links TRBV20-1 to TRBJ1-5; TCRdb returns TRBD1, unconfirmable since there is no DNA. The germline gives CDR1 DFQATT, CDR2 SNEGSKA (reference sequence). This CDR3 is 13 amino acids long.

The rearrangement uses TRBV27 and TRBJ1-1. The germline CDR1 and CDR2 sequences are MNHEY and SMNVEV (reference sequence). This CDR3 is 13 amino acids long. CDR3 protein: CASSFRPEAEAFF.

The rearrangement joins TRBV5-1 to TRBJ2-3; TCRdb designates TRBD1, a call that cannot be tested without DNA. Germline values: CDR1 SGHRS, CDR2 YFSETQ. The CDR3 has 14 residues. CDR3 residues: CASTPGTATDTQYF.

The CDR3 protein is CASSSSSGGRQETQYF. J is TRBJ2-5 and V is TRBV12-3 or TRBV12-4; the D gene TCRdb calls, TRBD2, cannot be checked with no DNA. This CDR3 has 16 residues.

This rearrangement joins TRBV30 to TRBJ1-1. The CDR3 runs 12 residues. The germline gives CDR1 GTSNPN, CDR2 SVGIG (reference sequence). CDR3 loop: CAWKELATEAFF.

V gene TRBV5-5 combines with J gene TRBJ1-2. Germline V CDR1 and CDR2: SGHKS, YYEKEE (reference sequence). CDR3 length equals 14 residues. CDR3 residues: CASSLGGLNYGYTF.